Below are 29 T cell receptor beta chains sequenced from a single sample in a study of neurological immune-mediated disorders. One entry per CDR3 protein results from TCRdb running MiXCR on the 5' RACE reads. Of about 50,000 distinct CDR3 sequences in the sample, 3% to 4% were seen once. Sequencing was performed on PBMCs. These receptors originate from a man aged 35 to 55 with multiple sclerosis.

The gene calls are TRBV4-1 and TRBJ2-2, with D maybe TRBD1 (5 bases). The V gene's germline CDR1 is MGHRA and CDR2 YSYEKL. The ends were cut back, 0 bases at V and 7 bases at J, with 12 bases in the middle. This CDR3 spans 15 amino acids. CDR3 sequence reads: CASSQDYRTDGELFF. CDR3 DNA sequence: TGCGCCAGCAGCCAAGATTACAGGACGGACGGGGAGCTGTTTTTT.

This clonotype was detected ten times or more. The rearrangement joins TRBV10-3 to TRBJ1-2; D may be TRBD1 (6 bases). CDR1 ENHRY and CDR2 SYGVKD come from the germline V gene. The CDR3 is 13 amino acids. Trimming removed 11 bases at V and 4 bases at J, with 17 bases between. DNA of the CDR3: TGTGCCCCCCAAGGGGGACAAGTCTATGGCTACACCTTC. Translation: CAPQGGQVYGYTF.

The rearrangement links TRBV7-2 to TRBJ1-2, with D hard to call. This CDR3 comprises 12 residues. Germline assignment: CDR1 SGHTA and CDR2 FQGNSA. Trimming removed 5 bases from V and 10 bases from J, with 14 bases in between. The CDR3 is CASSTPTPYYTF. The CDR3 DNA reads TGTGCCAGCAGCACCCCCACCCCATACTACACCTTC.

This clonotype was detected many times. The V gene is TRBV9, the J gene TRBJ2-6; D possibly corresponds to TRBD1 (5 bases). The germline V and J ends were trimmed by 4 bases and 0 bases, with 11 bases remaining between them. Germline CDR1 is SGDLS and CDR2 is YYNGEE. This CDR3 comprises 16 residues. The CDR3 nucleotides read TGTGCCAGCAGCATATCCAGGGCCTCTGGGGCCAACGTCCTGACTTTC. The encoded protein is CASSISRASGANVLTF.

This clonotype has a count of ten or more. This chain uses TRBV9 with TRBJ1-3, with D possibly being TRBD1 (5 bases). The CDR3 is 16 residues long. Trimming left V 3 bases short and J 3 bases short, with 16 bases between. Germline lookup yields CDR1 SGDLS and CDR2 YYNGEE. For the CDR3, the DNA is TGTGCCAGCAGCGCAATAGGGGATGGCCGTGGAAACACCATATATTTT. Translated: CASSAIGDGRGNTIYF.

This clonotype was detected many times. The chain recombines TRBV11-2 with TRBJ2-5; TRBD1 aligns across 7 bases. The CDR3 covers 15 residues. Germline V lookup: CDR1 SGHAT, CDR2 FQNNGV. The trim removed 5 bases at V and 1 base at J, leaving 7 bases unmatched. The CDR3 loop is CASSGVRDSQETQYF. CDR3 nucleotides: TGTGCCAGCAGCGGGGTCCGGGACAGCCAAGAGACCCAGTACTTC.

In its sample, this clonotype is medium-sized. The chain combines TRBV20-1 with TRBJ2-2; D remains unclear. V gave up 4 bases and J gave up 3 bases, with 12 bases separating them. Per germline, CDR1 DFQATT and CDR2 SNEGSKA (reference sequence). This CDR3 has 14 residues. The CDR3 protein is CSATTLQHTGELFF. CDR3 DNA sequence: TGCAGTGCTACCACCTTACAGCACACCGGGGAGCTGTTTTTT.

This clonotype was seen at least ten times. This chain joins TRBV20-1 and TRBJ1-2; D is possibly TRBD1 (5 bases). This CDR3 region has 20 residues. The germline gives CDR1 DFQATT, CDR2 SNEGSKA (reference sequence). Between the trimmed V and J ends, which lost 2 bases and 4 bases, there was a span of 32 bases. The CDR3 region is CSARTFDRLAIGHTPYGYTF. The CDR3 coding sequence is TGCAGTGCTAGAACGTTTGATCGGCTTGCCATCGGACATACACCCTATGGCTACACCTTC.

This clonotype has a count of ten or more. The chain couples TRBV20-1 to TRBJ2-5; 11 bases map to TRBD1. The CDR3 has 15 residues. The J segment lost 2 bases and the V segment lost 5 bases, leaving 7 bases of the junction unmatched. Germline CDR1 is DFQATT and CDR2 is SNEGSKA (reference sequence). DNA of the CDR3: TGCAGTGCTGGGGACAGGGGGAAGGGACAAGAGACCCAGTACTTC. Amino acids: CSAGDRGKGQETQYF.

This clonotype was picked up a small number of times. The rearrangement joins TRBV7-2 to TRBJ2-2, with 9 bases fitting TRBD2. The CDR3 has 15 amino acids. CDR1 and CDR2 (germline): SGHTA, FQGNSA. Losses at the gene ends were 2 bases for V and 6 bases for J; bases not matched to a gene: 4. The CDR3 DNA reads TGTGCCAGCAGCTTATGGCGGGGGGGGCCCGGGGAGCTGTTTTTT. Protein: CASSLWRGGPGELFF.

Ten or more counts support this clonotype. The chain's CDR3 is CASSLGQYQETQYF. The DNA of the CDR3 is TGCGCCAGCAGCTTGGGGCAGTACCAAGAGACCCAGTACTTC. The chain has TRBV5-1 and TRBJ2-5, with D hard to call. The germline CDR1 and CDR2 sequences are SGHRS and YFSETQ. CDR3 length: 14 amino acids. Trimming cost V 0 bases and J 0 bases, with 6 bases left between them.

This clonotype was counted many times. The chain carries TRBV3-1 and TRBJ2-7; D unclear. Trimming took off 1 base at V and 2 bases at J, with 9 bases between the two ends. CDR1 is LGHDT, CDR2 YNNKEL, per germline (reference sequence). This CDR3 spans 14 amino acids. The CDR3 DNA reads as TGTGCCAGCAGCCAAGCTGGGATCCCCTACGAGCAGTACTTC. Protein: CASSQAGIPYEQYF.

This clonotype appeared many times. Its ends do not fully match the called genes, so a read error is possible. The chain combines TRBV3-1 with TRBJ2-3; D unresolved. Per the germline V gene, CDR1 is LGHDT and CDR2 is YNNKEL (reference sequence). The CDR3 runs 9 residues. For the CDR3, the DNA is TGTGCCAGCACGGATACGCAGTATTTT. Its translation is CASTDTQYF.

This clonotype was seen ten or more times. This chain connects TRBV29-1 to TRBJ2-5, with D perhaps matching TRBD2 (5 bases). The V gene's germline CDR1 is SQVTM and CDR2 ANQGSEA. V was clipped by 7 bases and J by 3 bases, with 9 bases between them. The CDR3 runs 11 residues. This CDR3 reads CSETTKETQYF. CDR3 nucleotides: TGCAGCGAGACTACGAAAGAGACCCAGTACTTC.

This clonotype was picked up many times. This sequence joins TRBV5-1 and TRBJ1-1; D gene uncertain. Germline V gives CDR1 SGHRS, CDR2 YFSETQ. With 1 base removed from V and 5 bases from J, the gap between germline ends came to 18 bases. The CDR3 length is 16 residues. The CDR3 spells CASSLNPSGSETEAFF. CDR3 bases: TGCGCCAGCAGCTTGAACCCGTCGGGTAGTGAAACTGAAGCTTTCTTT.

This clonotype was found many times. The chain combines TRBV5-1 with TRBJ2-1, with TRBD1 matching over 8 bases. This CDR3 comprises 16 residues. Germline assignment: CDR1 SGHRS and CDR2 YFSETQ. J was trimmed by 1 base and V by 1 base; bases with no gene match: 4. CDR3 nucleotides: TGCGCCAGCAGCTTGTGGACAGGGCAATCCTACAATGAGCAGTTCTTC. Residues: CASSLWTGQSYNEQFF.

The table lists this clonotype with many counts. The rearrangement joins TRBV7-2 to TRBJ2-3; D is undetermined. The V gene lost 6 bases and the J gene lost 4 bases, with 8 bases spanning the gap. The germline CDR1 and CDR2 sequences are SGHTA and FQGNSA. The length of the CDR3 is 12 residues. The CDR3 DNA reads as TGTGCCAGCAGGTTGGGTGCAGATACGCAGTATTTT. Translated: CASRLGADTQYF.

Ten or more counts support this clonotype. The CDR3 loop reads CASSEGQAYSGNTIYF. CDR3 DNA: TGCGCCAGCAGTGAGGGACAGGCCTACTCTGGAAACACCATATATTTT. The chain combines TRBV10-2 with TRBJ1-3; 7 nucleotides match TRBD1. The germline V gene encodes CDR1 WSHSY and CDR2 SAAADI. V was clipped by 2 bases and J by 0 bases; unmatched bases: 4. The CDR3 has 16 residues.

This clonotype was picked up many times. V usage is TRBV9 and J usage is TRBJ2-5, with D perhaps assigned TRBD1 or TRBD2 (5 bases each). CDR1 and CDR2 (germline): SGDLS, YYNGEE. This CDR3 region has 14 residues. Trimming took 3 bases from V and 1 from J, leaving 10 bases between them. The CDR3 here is CASSAGTTQETQYF. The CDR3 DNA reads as TGTGCCAGCAGCGCCGGGACCACCCAAGAGACCCAGTACTTC.

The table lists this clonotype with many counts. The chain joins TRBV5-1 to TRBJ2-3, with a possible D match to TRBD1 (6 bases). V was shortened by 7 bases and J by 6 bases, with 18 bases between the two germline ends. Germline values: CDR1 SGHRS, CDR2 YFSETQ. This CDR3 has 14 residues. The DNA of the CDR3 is TGCGCCAGCCAGGGGAGAGGGGTTGAGGATACGCAGTATTTT. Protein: CASQGRGVEDTQYF.

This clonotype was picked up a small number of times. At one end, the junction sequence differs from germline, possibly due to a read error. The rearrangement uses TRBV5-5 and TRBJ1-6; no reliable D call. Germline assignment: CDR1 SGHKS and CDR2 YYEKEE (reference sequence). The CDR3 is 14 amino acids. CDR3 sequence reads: CASSLEGSNSPLNF. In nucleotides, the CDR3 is TGTGCCAGCAGCTTAGAAGGGAGTAATTCACCCCTCAACTTT.

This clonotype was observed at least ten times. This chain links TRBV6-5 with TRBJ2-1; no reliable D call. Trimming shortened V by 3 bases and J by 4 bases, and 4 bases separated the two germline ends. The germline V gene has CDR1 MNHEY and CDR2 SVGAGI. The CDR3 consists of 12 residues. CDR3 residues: CASSYEYNEQFF. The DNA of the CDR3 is TGTGCCAGCAGTTATGAGTACAATGAGCAGTTCTTC.

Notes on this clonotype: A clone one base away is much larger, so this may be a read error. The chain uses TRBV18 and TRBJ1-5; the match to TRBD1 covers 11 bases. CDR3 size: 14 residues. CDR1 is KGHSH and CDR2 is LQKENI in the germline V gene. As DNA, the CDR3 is TGTGCCAGCTCAGGACAGGGGGCAGGGCAGCCCCAGAATTTT. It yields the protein CASSGQGAGQPQNF.

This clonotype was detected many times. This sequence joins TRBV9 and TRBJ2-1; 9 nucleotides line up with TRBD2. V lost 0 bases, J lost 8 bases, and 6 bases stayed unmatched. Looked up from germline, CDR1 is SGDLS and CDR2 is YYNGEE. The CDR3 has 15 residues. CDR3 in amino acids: CASSVGGGAEDEQFF. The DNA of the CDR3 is TGTGCCAGCAGCGTAGGCGGGGGGGCCGAAGATGAGCAGTTCTTC. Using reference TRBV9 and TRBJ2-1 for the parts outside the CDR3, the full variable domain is DSGVTQTPKHLITATGQRVTLRCSPRSGDLSVYWYQQSLDQGLQFLIQYYNGEERAKGNILERFSAQQFPDLHSELNLSSLELGDSALYFCASSVGGGAEDEQFFGPGTRLTVL.

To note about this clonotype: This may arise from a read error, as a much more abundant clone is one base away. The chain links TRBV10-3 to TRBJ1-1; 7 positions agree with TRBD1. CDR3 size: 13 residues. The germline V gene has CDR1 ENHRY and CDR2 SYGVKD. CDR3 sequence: CAITGTVNNEAFF. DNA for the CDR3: TGTGCCATTACCGGGACAGTGAACAATGAAGCTTTCTTT.

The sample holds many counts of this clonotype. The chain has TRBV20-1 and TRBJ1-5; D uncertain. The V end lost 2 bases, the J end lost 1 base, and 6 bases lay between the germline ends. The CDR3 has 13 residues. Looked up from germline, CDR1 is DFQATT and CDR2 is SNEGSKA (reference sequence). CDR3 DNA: TGCAGTGCTAGATTGGGAAGCAATCAGCCCCAGCATTTT. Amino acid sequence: CSARLGSNQPQHF.

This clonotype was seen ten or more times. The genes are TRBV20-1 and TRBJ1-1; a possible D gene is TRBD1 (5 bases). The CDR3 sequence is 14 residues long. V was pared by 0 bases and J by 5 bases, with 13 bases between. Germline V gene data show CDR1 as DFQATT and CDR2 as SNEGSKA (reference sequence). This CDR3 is CSARDSSGQTEAFF. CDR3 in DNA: TGCAGTGCTAGAGATTCATCGGGGCAGACTGAAGCTTTCTTT.

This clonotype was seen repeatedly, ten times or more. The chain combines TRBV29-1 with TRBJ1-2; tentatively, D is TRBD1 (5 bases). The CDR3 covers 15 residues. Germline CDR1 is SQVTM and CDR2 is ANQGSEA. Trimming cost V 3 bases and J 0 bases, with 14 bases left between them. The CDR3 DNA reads TGCAGCGTTGAGGGGGACGGAAGCGCTAACTATGGCTACACCTTC. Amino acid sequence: CSVEGDGSANYGYTF.

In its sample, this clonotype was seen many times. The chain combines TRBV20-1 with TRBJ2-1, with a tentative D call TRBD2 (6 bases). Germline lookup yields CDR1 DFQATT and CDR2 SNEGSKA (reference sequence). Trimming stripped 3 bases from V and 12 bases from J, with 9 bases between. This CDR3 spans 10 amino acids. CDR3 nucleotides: TGCAGTGCTAGTCAGGAGGGGCAGTTCTTC. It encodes CSASQEGQFF.